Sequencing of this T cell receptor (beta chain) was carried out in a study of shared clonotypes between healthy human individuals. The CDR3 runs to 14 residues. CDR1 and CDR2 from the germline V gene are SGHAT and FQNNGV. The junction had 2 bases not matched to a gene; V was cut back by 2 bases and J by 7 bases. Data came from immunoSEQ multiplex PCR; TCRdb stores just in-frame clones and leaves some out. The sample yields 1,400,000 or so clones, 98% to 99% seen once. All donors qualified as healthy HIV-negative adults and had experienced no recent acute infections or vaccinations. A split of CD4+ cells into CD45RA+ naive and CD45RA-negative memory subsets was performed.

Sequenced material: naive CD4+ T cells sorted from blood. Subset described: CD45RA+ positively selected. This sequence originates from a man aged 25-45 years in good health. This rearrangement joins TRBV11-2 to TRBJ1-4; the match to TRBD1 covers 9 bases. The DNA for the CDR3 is TGTGCCAGCAGCTTAACAGGGGGCGGTGAAAAACTGTTTTTT. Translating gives CASSLTGGGEKLFF. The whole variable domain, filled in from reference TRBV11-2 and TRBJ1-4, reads EAGVAQSPRYKIIEKRQSVAFWCNPISGHATLYWYQQILGQGPKLLIQFQNNGVVDDSQLPKDRFSAERLKGVDSTLKIQPAKLEDSAVYLCASSLTGGGEKLFFGSGTQLSVL.